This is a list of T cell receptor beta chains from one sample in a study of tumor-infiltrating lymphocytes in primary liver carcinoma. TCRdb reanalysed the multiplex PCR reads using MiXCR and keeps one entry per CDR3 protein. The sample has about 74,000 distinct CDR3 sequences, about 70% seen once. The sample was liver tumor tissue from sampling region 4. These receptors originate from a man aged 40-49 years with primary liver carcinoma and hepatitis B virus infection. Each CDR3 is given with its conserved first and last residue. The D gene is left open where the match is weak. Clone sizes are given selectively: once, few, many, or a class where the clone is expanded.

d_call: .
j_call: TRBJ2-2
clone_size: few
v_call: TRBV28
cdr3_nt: TGTGCCAGCAGTCCCCGAGAAGTTACCGGGGAGCTGTTTTTT
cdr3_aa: CASSPREVTGELFF

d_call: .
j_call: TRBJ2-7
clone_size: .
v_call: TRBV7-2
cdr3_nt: TGTGCCAGCAGCTTAGAGGCGGCGACTACCTACAAGCAGTACTTC
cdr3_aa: CASSLEAATTYKQYF

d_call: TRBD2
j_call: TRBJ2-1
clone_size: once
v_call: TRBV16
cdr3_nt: TGTAGCAGGAGCCAAGTAGCGGGAGAGGTAGATGAGCAGTTCTTC
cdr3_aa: CSRSQVAGEVDEQFF

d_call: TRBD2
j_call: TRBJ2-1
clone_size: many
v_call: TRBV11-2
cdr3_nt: TGTGCCAGCAGCTCCGGACTAGCGGGAGCTCGCCTGGAAGATGGCTTC
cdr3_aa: CASSSGLAGARLEDGF

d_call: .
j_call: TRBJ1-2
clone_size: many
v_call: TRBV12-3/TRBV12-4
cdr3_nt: TGTGCCAGCAGTTCCACAGGGTACGGGGGTGGCTACACCTTC
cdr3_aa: CASSSTGYGGGYTF

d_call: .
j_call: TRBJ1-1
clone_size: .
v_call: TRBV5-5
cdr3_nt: TGTGCGAGCAGCGGGAGGGACTCTGAAGCTTTCTTT
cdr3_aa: CASSGRDSEAFF

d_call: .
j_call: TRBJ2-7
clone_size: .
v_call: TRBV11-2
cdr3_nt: TGTGATAGCAGTTTAACCGACGGAGCCTACGTGCAGTACTTC
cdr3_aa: CDSSLTDGAYVQYF

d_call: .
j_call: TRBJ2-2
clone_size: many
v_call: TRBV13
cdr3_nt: TGTGCCAGCAGCCTGGACGGAACCACCGGGGAGCTGTTTTTT
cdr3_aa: CASSLDGTTGELFF

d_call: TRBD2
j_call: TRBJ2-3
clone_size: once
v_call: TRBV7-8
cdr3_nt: TGTGTCAGCAGCTTAGCGGCGGGGGTAGCTCAGGCCACGCAGTGTTTT
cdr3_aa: CVSSLAAGVAQATQCF

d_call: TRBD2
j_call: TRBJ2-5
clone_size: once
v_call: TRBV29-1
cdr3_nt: TGCAGCGTTGCGACTAGCTCCCGGGAGACCCAGTACTTC
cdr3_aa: CSVATSSRETQYF

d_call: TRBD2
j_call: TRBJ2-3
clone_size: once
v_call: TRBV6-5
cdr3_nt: TGTGCCAGTTCTGGACTAGCTGGAGTAGATGCGCAGTATTTT
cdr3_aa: CASSGLAGVDAQYF

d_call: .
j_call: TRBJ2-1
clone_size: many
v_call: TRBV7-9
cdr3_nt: TGTGCCAGCAATCTTATCTTGAGCTCCTACAATGAGCAGTTCTTC
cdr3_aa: CASNLILSSYNEQFF

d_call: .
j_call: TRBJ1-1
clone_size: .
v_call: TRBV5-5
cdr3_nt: TGTGCCAGCAGCATCGAGGGGAACACCGAAGCTTTCTTT
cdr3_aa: CASSIEGNTEAFF

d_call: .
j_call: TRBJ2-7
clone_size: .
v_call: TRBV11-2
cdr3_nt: TGCGCCAGCAGCTTAACTGACACTGCATACGAGCAGTGCTTC
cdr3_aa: CASSLTDTAYEQCF

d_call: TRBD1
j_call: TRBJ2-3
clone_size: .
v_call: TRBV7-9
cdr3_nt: TGTGCCAGCAGCTTGTTAGGACAGGGAGTCGTGGATTTT
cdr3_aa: CASSLLGQGVVDF

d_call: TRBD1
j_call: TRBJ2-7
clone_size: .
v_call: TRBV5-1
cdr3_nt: TGCGCCAGCAGCCTCCGGACAGGGACGAGCGAGCAGTACTTC
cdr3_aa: CASSLRTGTSEQYF

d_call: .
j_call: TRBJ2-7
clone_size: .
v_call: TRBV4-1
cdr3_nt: TGCGCCAGCAGCCCGGAAACATGTAACTACGAGCAGTACTTC
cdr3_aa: CASSPETCNYEQYF

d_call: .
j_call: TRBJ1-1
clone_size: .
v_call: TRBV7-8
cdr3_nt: TGTGTCAGCAACCTCGTCACTCGTTCCCGCACTGAAGCTTTCTTT
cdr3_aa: CVSNLVTRSRTEAFF

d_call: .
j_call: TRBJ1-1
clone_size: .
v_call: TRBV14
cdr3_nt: TGTGCCAGCAGCCACCTCGTGGGGGTAGAAGACACTGAAGCTTCCTTT
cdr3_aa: CASSHLVGVEDTEASF

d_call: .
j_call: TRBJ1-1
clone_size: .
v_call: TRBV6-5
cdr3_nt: TGTGCCAGCAGCCGGGATGACAAGGCGGCTGAAGCTTTCTTT
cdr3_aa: CASSRDDKAAEAFF

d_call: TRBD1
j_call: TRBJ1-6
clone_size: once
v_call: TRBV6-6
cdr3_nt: TGTGAAAGCAGGGTGGGACAGGGAATTTCACCCCTCCACTTT
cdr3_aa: CESRVGQGISPLHF

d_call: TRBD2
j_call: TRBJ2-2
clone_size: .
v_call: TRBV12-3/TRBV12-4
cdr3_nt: TGTGTCAGCACTTTGACTAGCGGGAGTACCGGGGAGCTGTTTTTT
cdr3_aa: CVSTLTSGSTGELFF